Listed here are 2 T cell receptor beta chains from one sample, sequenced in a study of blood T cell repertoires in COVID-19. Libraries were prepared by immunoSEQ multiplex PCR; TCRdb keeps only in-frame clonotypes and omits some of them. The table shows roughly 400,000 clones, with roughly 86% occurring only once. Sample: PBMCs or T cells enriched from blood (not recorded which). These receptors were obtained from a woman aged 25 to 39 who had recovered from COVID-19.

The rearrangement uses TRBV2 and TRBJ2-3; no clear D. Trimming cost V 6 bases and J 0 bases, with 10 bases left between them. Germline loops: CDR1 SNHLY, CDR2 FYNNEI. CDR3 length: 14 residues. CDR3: CASRLIVSTDTQYF. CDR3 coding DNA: TGTGCCAGCAGACTGATAGTTAGCACAGATACGCAGTATTTT. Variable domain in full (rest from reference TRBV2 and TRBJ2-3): EPEVTQTPSHQVTQMGQEVILRCVPISNHLYFYWYRQILGQKVEFLVSFYNNEISEKSEIFDDQFSVERPDGSNFTLKIRSTKLEDSAMYFCASRLIVSTDTQYFGPGTRLTVL.

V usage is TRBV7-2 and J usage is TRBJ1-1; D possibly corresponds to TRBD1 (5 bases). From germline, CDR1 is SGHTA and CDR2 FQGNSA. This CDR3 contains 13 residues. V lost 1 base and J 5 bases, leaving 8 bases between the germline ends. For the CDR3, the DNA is TGTGCCAGCAGCTTAGTCGCAGGGACTGAAGCTTTCTTT. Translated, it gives CASSLVAGTEAFF.